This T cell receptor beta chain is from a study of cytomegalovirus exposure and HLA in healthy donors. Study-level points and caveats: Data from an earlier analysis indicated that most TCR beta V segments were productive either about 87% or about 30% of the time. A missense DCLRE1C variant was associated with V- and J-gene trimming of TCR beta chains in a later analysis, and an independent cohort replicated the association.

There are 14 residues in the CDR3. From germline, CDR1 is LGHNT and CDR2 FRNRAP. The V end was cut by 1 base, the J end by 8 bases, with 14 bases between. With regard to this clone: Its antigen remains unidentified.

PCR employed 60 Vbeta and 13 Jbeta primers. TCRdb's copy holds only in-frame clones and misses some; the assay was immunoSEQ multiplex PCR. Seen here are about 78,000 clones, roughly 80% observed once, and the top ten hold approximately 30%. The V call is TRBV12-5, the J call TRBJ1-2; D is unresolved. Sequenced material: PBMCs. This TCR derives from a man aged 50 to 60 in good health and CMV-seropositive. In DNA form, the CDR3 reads TGTGCTAGTGGTTTGGACCCCGGGCGGGGAGGCTACACCTTC. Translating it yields CASGLDPGRGGYTF.